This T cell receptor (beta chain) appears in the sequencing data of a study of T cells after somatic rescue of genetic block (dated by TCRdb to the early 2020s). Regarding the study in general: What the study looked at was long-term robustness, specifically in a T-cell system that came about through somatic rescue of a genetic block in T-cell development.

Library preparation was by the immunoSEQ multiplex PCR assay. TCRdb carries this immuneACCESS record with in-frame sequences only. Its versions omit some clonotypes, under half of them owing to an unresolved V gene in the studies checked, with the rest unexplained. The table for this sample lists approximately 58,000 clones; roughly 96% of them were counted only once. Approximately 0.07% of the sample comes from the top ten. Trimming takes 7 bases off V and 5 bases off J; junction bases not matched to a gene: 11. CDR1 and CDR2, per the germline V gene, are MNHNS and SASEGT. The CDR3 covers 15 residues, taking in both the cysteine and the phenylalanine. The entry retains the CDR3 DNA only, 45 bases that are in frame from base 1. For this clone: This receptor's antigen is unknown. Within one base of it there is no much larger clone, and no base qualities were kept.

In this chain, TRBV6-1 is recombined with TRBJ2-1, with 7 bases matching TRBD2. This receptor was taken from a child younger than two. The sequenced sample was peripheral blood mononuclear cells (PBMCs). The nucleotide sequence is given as TGTGCCAGCATCGAATGGGGGGGGAGTCACAATGAGCAGTTCTTC. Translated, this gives CASIEWGGSHNEQFF.